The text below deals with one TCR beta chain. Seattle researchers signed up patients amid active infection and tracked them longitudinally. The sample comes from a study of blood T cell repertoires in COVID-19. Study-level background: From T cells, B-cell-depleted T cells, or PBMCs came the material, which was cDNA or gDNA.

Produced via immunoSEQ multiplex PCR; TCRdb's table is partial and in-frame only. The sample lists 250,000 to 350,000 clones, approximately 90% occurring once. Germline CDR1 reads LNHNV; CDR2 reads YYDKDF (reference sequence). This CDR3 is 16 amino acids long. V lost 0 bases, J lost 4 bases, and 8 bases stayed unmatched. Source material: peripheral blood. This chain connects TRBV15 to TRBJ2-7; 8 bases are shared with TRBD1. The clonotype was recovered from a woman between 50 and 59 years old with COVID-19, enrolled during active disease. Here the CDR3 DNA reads TGTGCCACCAGCAGAGATCTTGCAGGGGGCTCGTACGAGCAGTACTTC. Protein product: CATSRDLAGGSYEQYF. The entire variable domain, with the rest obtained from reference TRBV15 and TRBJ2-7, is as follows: DAMVIQNPRYQVTQFGKPVTLSCSQTLNHNVMYWYQQKSSQAPKLLFHYYDKDFNNEADTPDNFQSRRPNTSFCFLDIRSPGLGDTAMYLCATSRDLAGGSYEQYFGPGTRLTVT.